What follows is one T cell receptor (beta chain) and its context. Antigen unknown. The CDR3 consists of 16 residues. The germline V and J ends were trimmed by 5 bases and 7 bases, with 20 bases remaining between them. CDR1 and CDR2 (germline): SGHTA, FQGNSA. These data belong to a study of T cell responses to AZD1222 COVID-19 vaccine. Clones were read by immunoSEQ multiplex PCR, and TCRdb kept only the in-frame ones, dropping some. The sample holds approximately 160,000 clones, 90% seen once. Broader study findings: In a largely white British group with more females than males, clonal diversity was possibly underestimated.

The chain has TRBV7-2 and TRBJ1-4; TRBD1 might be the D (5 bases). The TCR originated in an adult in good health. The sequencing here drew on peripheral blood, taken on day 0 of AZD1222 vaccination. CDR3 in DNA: TGTGCCAGCAGCCTGGGCGGGGCCCCATCCGGTGAAAAACTGTTTTTT. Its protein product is CASSLGGAPSGEKLFF.